This record concerns one T cell receptor (beta chain) sequence. Its antigen target is currently unknown. Base quality data are lacking; no much larger clone is found one base away. TCR CDR3 regions were amplified from genomic DNA by multiplex PCR using the deep immunoSEQ assay. Extracted genomic DNA from each cell subset was spread evenly across all wells of several immunoSEQ 96-well plates, with each plate serving as a replicate. For sorted subsets, each replicate PCR was loaded with around 200 ng genomic DNA, equivalent to 32,000 or so T cell genomes. Purified libraries were quantified with a Qubit 3.0 fluorometer, sized on a Bioanalyzer 2100, and re-quantified with the KAPA Library Quantification kit. Each immunoSEQ 96-well plate was sequenced on its own single-read 150-cycle Illumina NextSeq 550 flow cell. The source study handled its data this way. Because the immunoSEQ output included only junctional sequences and no quality scores, the filtering could not be the same as the filtering used for full-length reads. Sequences were annotated with PyIR, a Python wrapper for IgBLAST v1.9, using IMGT germline references to assign V/J genes and CDR3. Any read was removed if the V/J assignment was weak (E-value above 1e-6), the CDR3 was missing, or the read contained stop codons, out-of-frame junctions, or ambiguous translated residues. A V3J clonotype was defined by an identical inferred V gene, J gene, and CDR3 amino acid sequence. Percentage overlap between repertoires was computed as shared unique clonotypes divided by the size of the smaller repertoire. RTK rarefaction, the Chao1 estimator, and Recon v2.1 estimates of unobserved clonotypes were used to assess repertoire richness. For all TCRbeta clonotypes obtained by the gDNA method from several donors, generation probabilities were computed with OLGA. Here the immuneACCESS table is served through TCRdb, limited to in-frame sequences with V and J called. Missing clones are a known gap in these copies; in checked studies unresolved V genes cover under half, and the rest lacks a known reason. V, J and clone size are taken as reported in that table, and D and trimming were inferred from the DNA itself. Here the sample has around 340,000 clones; more than 60% occur a single time. Jointly, the top ten make up about 9.4% of the sample.

The sample is drawn from a study of shared clonotypes between healthy human individuals (dated by TCRdb to 2020 to 2022). A note on the overall study: The cohort included three men and a couple of women between 18 and 49 years of age. For each donor, three plates each were used for CD4 naive and CD4 memory, two plates were used for CD8 naive, and one plate was used for CD8 memory. Blood TCR repertoires of 5 or 6 healthy adults were deeply sequenced to estimate repertoire size and the extent of clonotype sharing between individuals. Libraries were prepared and TCR repertoires were sequenced by different laboratories using diverse techniques, in order to increase sequencing depth and limit assay-specific biases. Per donor, leukapheresis produced somewhere between about 0.94 and 9 billion PBMCs. The study at large found these results: Naive subsets generally had larger estimated clonotype richness than memory subsets. Even with the large sequencing depth, rarefaction of the sorted-subset datasets indicated that sequencing was incomplete. Clonotypes shared by all four sorted-subset donors showed higher generation probabilities than non-shared clonotypes. The genetic and exposure-history diversity represented was limited by the small number of donors. Based on pairwise subsampling, the degree of clonotype sharing among donors was expected to be affected by sequencing depth. Only blood was sampled, and tissue TCR repertoires likely differ from those in blood. Sharing across several donors was observed for approximately 5% of naive CD4, around 3.5% of naive CD8, over 2% of memory CD4, and approximately 0.41% of memory CD8 clonotypes.

Taken from the germline V gene (reference sequence), the CDR1 and CDR2 loops are SEHNR and FQNEAQ. V and J are truncated by 6 bases and 3 bases respectively, leaving an intervening sequence of 18 bases. There are 15 amino acids in the CDR3, from cysteine to phenylalanine inclusive. The only DNA kept is the CDR3, 45 bases in frame from the first base. Healthy HIV-negative adults with no recently reported acute infections or vaccinations were included as donors. Every donor was a Caucasian adult living in Nashville, Tennessee, USA. CD4+ T cells were enriched by magnetic negative selection; naive cells were then positively selected on CD45RA, and the negative fraction formed the memory subset. After blood collection by leukapheresis, PBMCs were isolated using Ficoll-Histopaque density gradient centrifugation and then cryopreserved in the vapor phase of liquid nitrogen. Analytical flow cytometry was used to check the purity and quantity of each magnetically sorted T cell population. Genomic DNA was isolated from every sorted fraction and measured by UV absorbance on a Nanodrop 2000c.

Sample: memory CD4+ T cells sorted from blood. Interpreted using the paper, the cell subset or site label stands for: CD45RA-negative fraction. The clonotype originates from a young man in good health. This sequence uses TRBV7-9 and TRBJ2-7; the D segment may tentatively be TRBD1 or TRBD2, each giving 5 matched bases. The CDR3 region: CASSLHGTPNYEQYF. The base sequence is TGTGCCAGCAGTCTACATGGGACGCCTAACTACGAGCAGTACTTC.